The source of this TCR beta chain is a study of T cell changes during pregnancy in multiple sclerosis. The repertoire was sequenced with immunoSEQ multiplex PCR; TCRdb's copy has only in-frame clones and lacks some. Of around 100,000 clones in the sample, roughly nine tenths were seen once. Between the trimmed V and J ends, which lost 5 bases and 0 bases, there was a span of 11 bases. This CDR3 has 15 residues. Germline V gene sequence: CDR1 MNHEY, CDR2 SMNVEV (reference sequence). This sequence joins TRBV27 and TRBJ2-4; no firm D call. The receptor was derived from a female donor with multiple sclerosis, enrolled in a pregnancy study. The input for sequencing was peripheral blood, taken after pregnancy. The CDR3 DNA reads TGTGCCAGCAGTCCCTGGGCAGGAGCCAAAAACATTCAGTACTTC. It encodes CASSPWAGAKNIQYF.